This T cell receptor (beta chain) was recovered during a study of T cells in Graves' hyperthyroidism and ophthalmopathy. RNA transcripts served as the template for amplifying TCR beta CDR3 regions. The primer set for the first-round RT-PCR of the TCR CDR3 was HTBI. TCRdb reprocessed the multiplex PCR reads with MiXCR, giving one entry per CDR3 protein. The table records 450,000 to 600,000 distinct CDR3 sequences, roughly 15% of them present only once. V was clipped by 0 bases and J by 6 bases, with 18 bases between them. This CDR3 is built from 17 residues. This clonotype was detected ten times or more.

The TCR comes from a woman aged 40 to 50 with Graves' hyperthyroidism. The chain has TRBV12-3 or TRBV12-4 and TRBJ2-1; TRBD2 is a possible D gene (6 bases). What was sequenced was blood. CDR3 in amino acids: CASSLAATSRETNEQFF. DNA for the CDR3: TGTGCCAGCAGTTTAGCGGCGACCTCTCGGGAGACCAATGAGCAGTTCTTC.